Below, 5 T cell receptor beta chains from the same sample are listed, as sequenced in a study of T cell responses to AZD1222 COVID-19 vaccine. Profiled with immunoSEQ multiplex PCR; TCRdb holds only in-frame clones, not every one. The sample records 82,000 or so clones, roughly 90% being singletons. The sequences come from peripheral blood, collected on day 0 of AZD1222 vaccination. These receptors were taken from an adult in good health.

The V and J genes are TRBV6-5 and TRBJ1-2, with D maybe TRBD1 (5 bases). CDR1 is MNHEY, CDR2 SVGAGI, per germline. Trimming left V 7 bases short and J 6 bases short, with 18 bases between. CDR3 length: 14 amino acids. The CDR3 loop is CASTRDPLFDGYTF. CDR3 DNA sequence: TGTGCCAGCACCCGGGACCCTCTTTTCGATGGCTACACCTTC.

This chain connects TRBV2 to TRBJ1-1; 8 bases are shared with TRBD1. V shed 3 bases, J shed 5 bases, and the junction held 2 bases outside the gene matches. The CDR3 totals 13 residues. From germline, CDR1 is SNHLY and CDR2 FYNNEI. CDR3 bases: TGTGCCAGCAGTGAGGACAGGGATACTGAAGCTTTCTTT. Amino acids: CASSEDRDTEAFF.

This sequence joins TRBV30 and TRBJ2-5; D gene unclear. Germline V gene sequence: CDR1 GTSNPN, CDR2 SVGIG (reference sequence). Trimming stripped 1 base from V and 1 base from J, with 13 bases between. The CDR3 has 15 amino acids. CDR3 sequence: CAWSGSPFFQETQYF. Here the CDR3 DNA reads TGTGCCTGGAGTGGGTCCCCGTTTTTCCAAGAGACCCAGTACTTC.

V and J are TRBV6-5 and TRBJ1-5; no clear D. The germline CDR1 and CDR2 sequences are MNHEY and SVGAGI. The V end was cut by 8 bases, the J end by 0 bases, with 11 bases between. This CDR3 spans 14 amino acids. In DNA, the CDR3 is TGTGCCAGCGATCTGGGTCCTAGCAATCAGCCCCAGCATTTT. It translates to CASDLGPSNQPQHF.

The rearrangement links TRBV5-1 to TRBJ2-3, with unresolved D. The V gene lost 4 bases and the J gene lost 2 bases, with 11 bases spanning the gap. Germline V lookup: CDR1 SGHRS, CDR2 YFSETQ. The CDR3 is 14 amino acids. CDR3 residues: CASSPNPDTDTQYF. DNA of the CDR3: TGCGCCAGCAGCCCTAACCCCGACACAGATACGCAGTATTTT.